This T cell receptor (beta chain) comes out of a study of blood T cell repertoires in COVID-19. V was trimmed by 4 bases and J by 9 bases, leaving 19 bases between them. Germline assignment: CDR1 MGHRA and CDR2 YSYEKL. This CDR3 comprises 15 residues. Per the authors' pipeline: It was from reference gene primer amplification that nucleated cell counts were estimated. The data were produced by immunoSEQ multiplex PCR, yet TCRdb's version contains in-frame clones alone and is incomplete. V, J and clone size were drawn from that table, and D and trimming were deduced from the DNA. This table has under 50,000 clones, about 92% appearing once.

Sample: peripheral blood. The chain carries TRBV4-1 and TRBJ1-3, with a tentative D call TRBD1 (6 bases). The sequence derives from a man aged 55 to 70 with COVID-19, enrolled during active disease. The CDR3 region has the DNA TGCGCCAGCAGCCCCGGGACATCAAAAAGGGGCACCATATATTTT. As protein: CASSPGTSKRGTIYF.